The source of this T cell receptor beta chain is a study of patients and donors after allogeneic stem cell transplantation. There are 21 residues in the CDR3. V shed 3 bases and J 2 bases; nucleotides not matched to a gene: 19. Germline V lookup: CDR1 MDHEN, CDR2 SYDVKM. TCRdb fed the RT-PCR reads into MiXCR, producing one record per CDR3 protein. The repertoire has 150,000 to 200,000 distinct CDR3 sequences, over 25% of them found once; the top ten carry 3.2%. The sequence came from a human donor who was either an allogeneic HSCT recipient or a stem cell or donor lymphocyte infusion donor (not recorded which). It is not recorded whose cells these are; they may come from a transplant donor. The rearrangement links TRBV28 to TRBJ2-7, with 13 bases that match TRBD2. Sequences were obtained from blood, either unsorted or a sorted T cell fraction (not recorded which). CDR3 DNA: TGTGCCAGCAGTTTCCCGCAAACACTAGCGGGAGGGTTTAGTTTCCCCTACGAGCAGTACTTC. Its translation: CASSFPQTLAGGFSFPYEQYF.